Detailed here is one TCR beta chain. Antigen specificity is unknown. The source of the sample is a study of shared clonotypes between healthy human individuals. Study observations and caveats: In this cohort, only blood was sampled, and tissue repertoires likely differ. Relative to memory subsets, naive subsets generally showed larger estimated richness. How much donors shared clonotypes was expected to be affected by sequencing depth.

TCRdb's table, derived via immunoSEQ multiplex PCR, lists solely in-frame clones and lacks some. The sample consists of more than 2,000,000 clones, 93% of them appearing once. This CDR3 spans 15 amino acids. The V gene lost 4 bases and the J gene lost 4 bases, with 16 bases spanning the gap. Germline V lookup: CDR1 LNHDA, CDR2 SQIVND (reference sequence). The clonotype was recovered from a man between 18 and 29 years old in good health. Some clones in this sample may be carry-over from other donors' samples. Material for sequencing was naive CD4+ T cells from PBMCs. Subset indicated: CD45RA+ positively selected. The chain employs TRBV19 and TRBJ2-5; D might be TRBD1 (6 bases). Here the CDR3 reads CASSTGVDPGETQYF. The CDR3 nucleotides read TGTGCCAGTAGTACAGGGGTGGACCCAGGAGAGACCCAGTACTTC.